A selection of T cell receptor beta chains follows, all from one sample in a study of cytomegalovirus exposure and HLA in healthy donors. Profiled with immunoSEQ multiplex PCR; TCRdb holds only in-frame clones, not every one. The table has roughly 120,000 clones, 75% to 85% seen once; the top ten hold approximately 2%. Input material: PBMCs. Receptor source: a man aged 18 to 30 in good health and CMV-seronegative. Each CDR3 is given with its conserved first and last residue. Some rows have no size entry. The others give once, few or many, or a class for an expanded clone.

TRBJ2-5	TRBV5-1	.	CATQQGEDFETQYF
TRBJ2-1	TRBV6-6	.	CASSPSGTSGIEQFF
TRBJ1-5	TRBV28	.	CASRLSPFQPQHF
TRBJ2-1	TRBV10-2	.	CASSLQWEQFF
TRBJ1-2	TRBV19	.	CASIPEGQIYGYTF
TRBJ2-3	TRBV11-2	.	CASSFAFASGRMDTQYF
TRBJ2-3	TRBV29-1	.	CSVEDLAGGLRDTQYF
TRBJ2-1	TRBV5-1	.	CASSWGQVSSYNEQFF
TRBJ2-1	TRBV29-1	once	CSVDLASSYNEQFF
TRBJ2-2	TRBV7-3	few	CASRREAGELFF
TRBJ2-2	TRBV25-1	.	CASKHQANTGELFF
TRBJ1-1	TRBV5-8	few	CASSLGSGGRTEAFF
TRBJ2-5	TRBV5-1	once	CASSPPYGGSGETQYF
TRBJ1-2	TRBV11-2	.	CASSLDRGRGYTF
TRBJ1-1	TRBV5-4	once	CASSLAVNTEAFF
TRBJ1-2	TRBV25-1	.	CASSDPQGSPIGGYTF
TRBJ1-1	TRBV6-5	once	CASSYSGQGRTAFF
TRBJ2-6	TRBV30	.	CAWSRRQGLSGANVLTF
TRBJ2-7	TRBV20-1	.	CSASLSEQYF
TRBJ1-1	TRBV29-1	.	CSVEGGDGTEAFF
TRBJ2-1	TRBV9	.	CASSVVGRGVRDEQFF
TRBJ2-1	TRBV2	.	CASNIAGSLDEQFF
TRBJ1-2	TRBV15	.	CATAIGPLYGYTF
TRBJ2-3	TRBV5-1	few	CASSLQLADTDTQYF
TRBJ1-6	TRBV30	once	CAWSVKGASPLHF
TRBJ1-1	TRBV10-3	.	CAIRETSTEAFF
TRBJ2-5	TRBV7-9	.	CASSSTGLAGSETQYF
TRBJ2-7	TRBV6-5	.	CASSYTPDSLHEQYF
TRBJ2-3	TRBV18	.	CASSPRGLSTDTQYF
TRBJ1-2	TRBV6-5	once	CASSYEGQPTVGYTF
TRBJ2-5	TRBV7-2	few	CASSLAVRQETQYF
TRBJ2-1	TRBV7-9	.	CASSLDLAPHEQFF
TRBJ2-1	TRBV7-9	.	CSSSYSLIARVNEQFF
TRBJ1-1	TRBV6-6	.	CASSRFEAFF
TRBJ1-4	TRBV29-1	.	CSMYGAANEKLFF
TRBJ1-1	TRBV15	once	CATTNRPGQGSNTEAFF